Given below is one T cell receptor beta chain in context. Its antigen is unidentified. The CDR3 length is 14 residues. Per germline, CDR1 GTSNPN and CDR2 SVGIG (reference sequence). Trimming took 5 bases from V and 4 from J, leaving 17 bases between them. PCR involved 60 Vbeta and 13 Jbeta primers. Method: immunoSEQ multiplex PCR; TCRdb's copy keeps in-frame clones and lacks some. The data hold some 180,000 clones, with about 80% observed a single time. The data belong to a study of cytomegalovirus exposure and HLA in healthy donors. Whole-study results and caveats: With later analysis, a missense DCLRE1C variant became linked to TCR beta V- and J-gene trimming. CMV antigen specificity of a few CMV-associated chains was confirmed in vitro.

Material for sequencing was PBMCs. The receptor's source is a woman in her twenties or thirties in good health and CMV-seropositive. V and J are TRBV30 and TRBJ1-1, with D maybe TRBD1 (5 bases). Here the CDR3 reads CAWGPGVSSTEAFF. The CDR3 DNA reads TGTGCCTGGGGCCCGGGGGTTTCGTCCACTGAAGCTTTCTTT.